These T cell receptor beta chains were read from a single sample in a study of blood T cell repertoires in COVID-19. Sequenced by immunoSEQ multiplex PCR; TCRdb stores in-frame clones only, minus some. The table has fewer than 110,000 clones, over 80% seen once. The source material was peripheral blood. The receptors were gathered from a man aged 45-60 years with active COVID-19. Both conserved end residues are part of each CDR3. Clone sizes are given selectively: once, few, many, or a class where the clone is expanded.

V gene	clone size	J gene	CDR3 protein
TRBV5-4	-	TRBJ2-5	CASNIDSQETQYF
TRBV9	-	TRBJ1-1	CASGLGQLNTEAFF
TRBV9	-	TRBJ2-3	CASSVDRQGLDTDTQYF
TRBV7-8	-	TRBJ2-1	CASSGGRERETLGYNEQFF
TRBV3-1/TRBV3-2	-	TRBJ2-7	CASSQGLAGGGYEQYF
TRBV18	-	TRBJ2-5	CASSPGTGRETQYF
TRBV28	once	TRBJ2-1	CASRASREEQFF
TRBV27	-	TRBJ2-2	CASRIGQNRELFF
TRBV29-1	-	TRBJ2-3	CSVGQGAADTDTQYF
TRBV5-8	-	TRBJ2-7	CASSLFGRGEYF
TRBV2	-	TRBJ2-1	CASSEAASFSDRQGLVLGNEQFF
TRBV6-5	-	TRBJ2-3	CASSFVSPPDTQYF
TRBV9	once	TRBJ2-5	CASSVGGRDGRETQYF
TRBV2	-	TRBJ2-3	CASIPGTIQPSTDTQYF
TRBV5-4	-	TRBJ1-4	CASSLAGNNEKLFF
TRBV5-1	-	TRBJ2-3	CASSRDSGETDTQYF
TRBV7-8	-	TRBJ1-1	CASSLAGTDMTEAFF
TRBV10-1	-	TRBJ1-1	CASSEGDSGRQAFF
TRBV20-1	few	TRBJ2-7	CSARDQMEQYF
TRBV27	-	TRBJ2-7	CASSSVVNSYEQYF
TRBV12-3/TRBV12-4	-	TRBJ2-7	CASSLGRVYEQYF
TRBV15	-	TRBJ1-1	CATSRGGGDYAEAFF
TRBV19	once	TRBJ2-7	CASRGTGDAYEQYF
TRBV6-1	-	TRBJ2-7	CASSEVPASGSGEQYF
TRBV9	-	TRBJ1-2	CASSPGAYGYTF
TRBV6-5	-	TRBJ1-2	CASSYGQGDYGYTF
TRBV18	-	TRBJ2-1	CASSPESLSGRRTYNEQFF